This paragraph reports one T cell receptor beta chain. The length of the CDR3 is 13 residues. In germline, CDR1 is MNHNS, CDR2 SASEGT. Trimming removed 3 bases from V and 8 bases from J; junction bases left unmatched: 4. In the original analysis: Reference gene primer amplification gave estimated nucleated cell counts. Assay used: immunoSEQ multiplex PCR; TCRdb lists only in-frame clones, some missing. The V and J calls and clone size are taken from that table; D and trimming were inferred from the DNA. Of around 310,000 clones listed, 88% are singletons. This sample was taken from a study of blood T cell repertoires in COVID-19. Across the study: Spain, Italy and the United States supplied samples that represented acute and convalescent COVID-19. PBMCs, B-cell-depleted T cells, or T cells provided the cDNA or gDNA that made up the material.

V and J are TRBV6-1 and TRBJ1-2; 9 nucleotides align to TRBD1. Sequences were obtained from peripheral blood. The receptor was isolated from a woman between 50 and 59 years old with active or convalescent COVID-19. CDR3 sequence: CASSDGTGKGYTF. The CDR3 DNA is TGTGCCAGCAGTGACGGGACAGGGAAAGGCTACACCTTC.